These 5 T cell receptor beta chains originate from one sample sequenced in a study of T cells in Graves' hyperthyroidism and ophthalmopathy. Amplified TCR beta CDR3 regions derived from RNA transcripts. With the HTBI primer set, the TCR CDR3 went through a first round of RT-PCR. TCRdb re-derived calls from the multiplex PCR reads in MiXCR, one entry per CDR3 protein. The repertoire holds more than 450,000 distinct CDR3 sequences, 14% seen once, with roughly 14% in the top ten. Material: blood. The source is a woman between 40 and 55 years old with Graves' hyperthyroidism.

The table lists this clonotype with many counts. The V and J genes are TRBV28 and TRBJ2-6; D may be TRBD2 (6 bases). CDR1 MDHEN and CDR2 SYDVKM come from the germline V gene. CDR3 length: 20 residues. V was cut by 4 bases and J by 0 bases, with 22 bases left in between. The chain's CDR3 is CASSSGGGVFTFSGANVLTF. CDR3 in DNA: TGTGCCAGCAGTTCAGGCGGAGGGGTCTTTACATTCTCTGGGGCCAACGTCCTGACTTTC. Full variable domain (outside the CDR3, taken from reference TRBV28 and TRBJ2-6): DVKVTQSSRYLVKRTGEKVFLECVQDMDHENMFWYRQDPGLGLRLIYFSYDVKMKEKGDIPEGYSVSREKKERFSLILESASTNQTSMYLCASSSGGGVFTFSGANVLTFGAGSRLTVL.

The chain uses TRBV5-6 and TRBJ1-6; no clear D gene. Trimming stripped 4 bases from V and 9 bases from J, with 14 bases between. The CDR3 has 14 amino acids. Germline CDR1 is SGHDT and CDR2 is YYEEEE. This CDR3 reads CASSSGPSVSPLHF. The DNA for the CDR3 is TGTGCCAGCAGCAGCGGGCCCTCTGTTTCACCCCTCCACTTT. The variable domain in full, with the rest retrieved from reference TRBV5-6 and TRBJ1-6, is DAGVTQSPTHLIKTRGQQVTLRCSPKSGHDTVSWYQQALGQGPQFIFQYYEEEERQRGNFPDRFSGHQFPNYSSELNVNALLLGDSALYLCASSSGPSVSPLHFGNGTRLTVT.

About this clonotype itself: This may come from a read error, since a much larger clone is one base off. The chain recombines TRBV19 with TRBJ2-2, with D possibly TRBD2 on 6 matching bases. Germline V gene lookup returns CDR1 LNHDA and CDR2 SQIVND (reference sequence). The CDR3 loop spans 16 amino acids. V dropped 6 bases and J dropped 6 bases, with 20 bases sitting between them. CDR3 residues: CASSTSGRRGAGELFF. CDR3 bases: TGTGCCAGTAGCACCTCCGGACGGAGGGGCGCCGGGGAGCTGTTTTTT.

The chain links TRBV6-1 to TRBJ1-1; D is possibly TRBD1 (5 bases). Germline V gene data show CDR1 as MNHNS and CDR2 as SASEGT. The CDR3 is 14 amino acids. V was trimmed by 7 bases and J by 4 bases, leaving 16 bases between them. CDR3 nucleotide sequence: TGTGCCAGCATCCAACAGGTCAGTGGCACTGAAGCTTTCTTT. It yields the protein CASIQQVSGTEAFF.

The chain links TRBV9 to TRBJ1-3; D perhaps matches TRBD1 (5 bases). Germline CDR1 is SGDLS and CDR2 is YYNGEE. The CDR3 consists of 15 residues. Between the trimmed V and J ends, which lost 4 bases and 2 bases, there was a span of 13 bases. The CDR3 DNA is TGTGCCAGCAGCCCTCAAGTGGGGCCTGGAAACACCATATATTTT. Protein: CASSPQVGPGNTIYF.